The rows below give T cell receptor beta chains drawn from one sample of a study of response to subunit inactivated influenza vaccine. In TCRdb, the RT-PCR reads were re-called with MiXCR into one record per CDR3 protein. This table holds hundreds of thousands of distinct CDR3 sequences, 14% found once. Sequences were derived from PBMCs from blood, sampled around two weeks before vaccination. Receptor source: a middle-aged man who received an inactivated influenza vaccine. The CDR3 runs from the conserved cysteine through the conserved F or W. Fields, in order: clone size, J gene, D gene, V gene, CDR3 DNA, CDR3 protein. The D gene is left open where the match is weak. Some rows have no size entry. The others give once, few or many, or a class for an expanded clone.

>many|TRBJ1-2|TRBD1|TRBV20-1
TGCAGTGCTAGAGTGTTAGGGGGCGCCGGCTACACCTTC
CSARVLGGAGYTF
>.|TRBJ2-7|.|TRBV7-2
TGTGCCAGCAGTCTTGAGATGGCAGACGAGCAGTACTTC
CASSLEMADEQYF
>few|TRBJ2-5|.|TRBV20-1
TGCAGTGCTAGAGGGTCGGTTGAAGAGACCCAGTACTTC
CSARGSVEETQYF
>.|TRBJ1-6|.|TRBV7-2
TGTGCCAGCAGCTTAGCGGCGTCAGGGAATACACCCCTCCACTTT
CASSLAASGNTPLHF
>few|TRBJ2-1|.|TRBV6-2/TRBV6-3
TGTGCCAGCAGTCATCTAGCGCGCGAGCAGTTCTTC
CASSHLAREQFF
>.|TRBJ2-1|.|TRBV12-2
TGTGCAAGTCGCCCAGTGGTTTCAAAGCTAGACTCCTACAATGAGCAGTTCTTC
CASRPVVSKLDSYNEQFF
>few|TRBJ2-5|.|TRBV6-6
TGTGCCATCCGAGGGATCGAGGAGACCCAGTACTTC
CAIRGIEETQYF
>.|TRBJ1-1|TRBD1|TRBV13
TGTGCCAGCAGCTCACACATCGGTAGGGGGCAAGGGAACACTGAAGCTTTCTTT
CASSSHIGRGQGNTEAFF
>few|TRBJ1-3|.|TRBV27
TGTGCCAGTGCCGCCGAGGTGCCTCTCGGAAACACCATATATTTT
CASAAEVPLGNTIYF
>few|TRBJ1-5|TRBD1|TRBV2
TGTGCCAGCAGTGTCGGACAGGGAAATCAGCCCCAGCATTTT
CASSVGQGNQPQHF
>.|TRBJ2-4|.|TRBV20-1
TGCAGTGCTAGTGGGGGAGTAGCCAAAAACATTCAGTACTTC
CSASGGVAKNIQYF
>.|TRBJ1-4|.|TRBV4-1
TGCGCCAGCAGCCCATTCGGGGGATCAACTAATGAAAAACTGTTTTTT
CASSPFGGSTNEKLFF
>.|TRBJ2-2|TRBD1|TRBV5-1
TGCGCCAGCAGCGGGGCCCAGGGGGCTGGGACCGGGGAGCTGTTTTTT
CASSGAQGAGTGELFF
>many|TRBJ1-5|TRBD1|TRBV6-2/TRBV6-3
TGTGCCAGCAGTTACGCCCGGAAGACAGGGTTCGCCCCTAATCAGCCCCAGCATTTT
CASSYARKTGFAPNQPQHF
>few|TRBJ2-7|TRBD1|TRBV27
TGTGCCAGCAGTCTAAGGACAGGGGTGCCCTACGAGCAGTACTTC
CASSLRTGVPYEQYF
>few|TRBJ2-7|TRBD1|TRBV4-2
TGTGCCAGCAGCCTTTCCACGACAGGGGCTCTCTACGAGCAGTACTTC
CASSLSTTGALYEQYF
>few|TRBJ1-5|.|TRBV11-2
TGTGCCAGCAGCCCCAACCCCCGGGGGGGTCAGCCCCAGCATTTT
CASSPNPRGGQPQHF